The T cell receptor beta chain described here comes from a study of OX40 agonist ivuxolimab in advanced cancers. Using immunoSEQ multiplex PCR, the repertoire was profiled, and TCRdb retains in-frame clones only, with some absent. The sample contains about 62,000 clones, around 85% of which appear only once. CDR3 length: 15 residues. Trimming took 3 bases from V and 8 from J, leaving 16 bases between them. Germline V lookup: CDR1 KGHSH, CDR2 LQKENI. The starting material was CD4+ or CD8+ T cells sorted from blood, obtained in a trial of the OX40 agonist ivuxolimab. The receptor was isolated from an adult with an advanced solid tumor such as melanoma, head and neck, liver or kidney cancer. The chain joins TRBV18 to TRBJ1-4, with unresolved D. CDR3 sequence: CASSPAERRWEKLFF. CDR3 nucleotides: TGTGCCAGCTCACCGGCGGAACGTCGGTGGGAAAAACTGTTTTTT.